This T cell receptor beta chain was sequenced in a study of T cell responses to AZD1222 COVID-19 vaccine. Some clones are missing from TCRdb's copy, which holds only in-frame ones; the method was immunoSEQ multiplex PCR. The sample has some 150,000 clones, around nine tenths seen once. Material: peripheral blood, obtained 28 days after the second AZD1222 dose. The TCR was taken from an adult who received the AZD1222 COVID-19 vaccine.

In DNA, the CDR3 is TGTGCCAGCAGGCGGGACAGGGGCTACGAGCAGTACTTC. Translated: CASRRDRGYEQYF. The chain carries TRBV6-5 and TRBJ2-7; TRBD1 aligns across 10 bases. CDR1 is MNHEY, CDR2 SVGAGI, per germline. The CDR3 sequence is 13 residues long. Losses at the gene ends were 6 bases for V and 3 bases for J; bases not matched to a gene: 2.